Given below is one TCR beta chain in context. The target antigen is unknown. There are 16 residues in the CDR3. V lost 10 bases, J lost 0 bases, and 16 bases lay in between. The germline V gene encodes CDR1 MNHEY and CDR2 SMNVEV (reference sequence). Template material for amplifying TCR beta CDR3 regions consisted of RNA transcripts. TCR CDR3 underwent first-round RT-PCR with the HTBI primer set. TCRdb processed the multiplex PCR reads anew with MiXCR; each CDR3 protein has one entry. The top ten clones hold less than 3.5% of a sample with about 600,000 distinct CDR3 sequences, roughly 15% of them seen once. Ophthalmopathy patients had Clinical Activity Score at least 3, NOSPECS grade at least 4, duration under 3 months. The PBMCs studied were ones that came from 10 ml fresh peripheral blood. This sample was included in a study of T cells in Graves' hyperthyroidism and ophthalmopathy. General observations from the study: Blood also held most thyroid clonotypes expanded beyond 0.001. Model-based prediction identified ophthalmopathy a median approximately 6 months prior to its onset.

The chain uses TRBV27 and TRBJ2-6; the D gene is possibly TRBD1 (6 bases). The sequence was obtained from a woman aged 40-49 years with Graves' ophthalmopathy. Sequenced sample: blood. CDR3: CATRTGISSGANVLTF. As DNA, the CDR3 is TGTGCCACCCGAACAGGGATTAGCTCTGGGGCCAACGTCCTGACTTTC.